The sequence of this T cell receptor (beta chain) was determined in a study of blood T cell repertoires in COVID-19. Study as a whole: In each case, the material was cDNA or gDNA derived from T cells, B-cell-depleted T cells, or PBMCs.

Repertoires were generated with immunoSEQ multiplex PCR, while TCRdb's copy carries only in-frame clones and drops some. The repertoire consists of around 65,000 clones, with 80% to 85% occurring once and the leading ten covering around a tenth. The V end was cut by 2 bases, the J end by 9 bases, with 14 bases between. This CDR3 is 13 amino acids long. CDR1 is SGHTA and CDR2 is FQGTGA in the germline V gene. Sequenced sample: peripheral blood. The chain carries TRBV7-3 and TRBJ2-7; D is possibly TRBD2 (5 bases). The clonotype originates from a human donor in a cohort sampled during active COVID-19. The CDR3 spells CASSLDPGLGQYF. The CDR3 DNA follows: TGTGCCAGCAGCTTAGATCCGGGGTTAGGGCAGTACTTC.